A single sample gave rise to the 16 T cell receptor beta chains below, sequenced in a study of shared clonotypes between healthy human individuals. Method: immunoSEQ multiplex PCR; TCRdb's copy keeps in-frame clones and lacks some. The sample consists of hundreds of thousands of clones, 95% to 98% of them appearing once. The naive CD8 fraction comprised CD45RO-negative cells positively selected for CCR7 and excluded terminally differentiated effector memory CD45RA+ cells. What was sequenced was naive CD8+ T cells sorted from blood. The receptor source for this set is a man aged 25-45 years in good health.

This chain links TRBV7-9 with TRBJ2-1; TRBD1 matches at 7 bases. Looked up from germline, CDR1 is SEHNR and CDR2 is FQNEAQ (reference sequence). With 5 bases clipped from V and 0 bases from J, the junction kept 7 bases outside the gene matches. The CDR3 has 16 residues. DNA for the CDR3: TGTGCCAGCAGCGATAGGGACAGAAGCTCCTACAATGAGCAGTTCTTC. It translates to CASSDRDRSSYNEQFF.

V is TRBV28 and J is TRBJ1-2, with 9 bases aligning to TRBD1. The trim removed 2 bases at V and 6 bases at J, leaving 7 bases unmatched. The CDR3 runs to 15 residues. Germline CDR1 reads MDHEN; CDR2 reads SYDVKM. The CDR3 coding sequence is TGTGCCAGCAGTTTACGGGACAGGGTTTCTAATGGCTACACCTTC. It codes for CASSLRDRVSNGYTF.

This chain links TRBV11-2 with TRBJ2-1; 9 nucleotides align to TRBD2. Germline V lookup: CDR1 SGHAT, CDR2 FQNNGV. The CDR3 contains 16 residues. The ends lost 6 bases at V and 5 bases at J; junction bases unmatched: 11. The CDR3 spells CASRATLAGANNEQFF. In DNA form, the CDR3 reads TGTGCCAGCAGAGCCACCTTAGCGGGAGCAAACAATGAGCAGTTCTTC.

This chain uses TRBV6-6 with TRBJ2-3, with D perhaps being TRBD1 or TRBD2 (5 bases each). CDR1 MNHNY and CDR2 SVGAGI come from the germline V gene (reference sequence). V shed 0 bases and J shed 0 bases, with 10 bases lying between them. This CDR3 is 16 amino acids long. In nucleotides, the CDR3 is TGTGCCAGCAGTTACTCCAGGGAGTCTAGCACAGATACGCAGTATTTT. Its translation: CASSYSRESSTDTQYF.

The chain carries TRBV14 and TRBJ1-3; D is unclear. V lost 1 base and J lost 4, with 5 bases in between. The germline gives CDR1 SGHDN, CDR2 FVKESK. The CDR3 is made up of 13 amino acids. The CDR3 DNA reads TGTGCCAGCAGCCAAGGCAGAGGAAACACCATATATTTT. Translation gives CASSQGRGNTIYF.

The table lists this clone with a few counts. The chain recombines TRBV11-2 with TRBJ1-1; D gene ambiguous. Germline V gene data show CDR1 as SGHAT and CDR2 as FQNNGV. The CDR3 runs 15 residues. The germline V and J ends were trimmed by 3 bases and 0 bases, with 11 bases remaining between them. CDR3 nucleotide sequence: TGTGCCAGCAGCTTGCTCATAGGCATGAACACTGAAGCTTTCTTT. Amino acids: CASSLLIGMNTEAFF. Full variable domain (remainder filled in from reference TRBV11-2 and TRBJ1-1): EAGVAQSPRYKIIEKRQSVAFWCNPISGHATLYWYQQILGQGPKLLIQFQNNGVVDDSQLPKDRFSAERLKGVDSTLKIQPAKLEDSAVYLCASSLLIGMNTEAFFGQGTRLTVV.

This chain uses TRBV9 with TRBJ2-1, with 10 bases lining up with TRBD2. J was trimmed by 9 bases and V by 0 bases; bases with no gene match: 9. This CDR3 has 16 residues. CDR1 SGDLS and CDR2 YYNGEE come from the germline V gene. The chain's CDR3 is CASSVGLAGGLVEQFF. The CDR3 coding sequence is TGTGCCAGCAGCGTAGGTTTAGCGGGAGGTTTAGTTGAGCAGTTCTTC.

J is TRBJ2-5 and V is TRBV4-3, with 7 bases matching TRBD1. Germline CDR1 is LGHNA and CDR2 is YSLEER. The CDR3 totals 15 residues. J was trimmed by 2 bases and V by 4 bases; bases with no gene match: 7. CDR3: CASSRNDRDQETQYF. The CDR3 nucleotides are TGCGCCAGCAGCCGGAACGACAGGGATCAAGAGACCCAGTACTTC.

CDR3 sequence reads: CASSLSARYEQYF. In DNA, the CDR3 is TGTGCCAGCAGTTTATCCGCACGCTACGAGCAGTACTTC. The rearrangement joins TRBV27 to TRBJ2-7, with D unresolved. In germline, CDR1 is MNHEY, CDR2 SMNVEV (reference sequence). The CDR3 has 13 residues. With 0 bases removed from V and 3 bases from J, the gap between germline ends came to 6 bases.

The gene calls are TRBV5-5 and TRBJ2-7; D is unresolved. Between the trimmed V and J ends, which lost 0 bases and 7 bases, there was a span of 5 bases. Per germline, CDR1 SGHKS and CDR2 YYEKEE (reference sequence). This CDR3 comprises 11 residues. This CDR3 reads CASSLEEEQYF. CDR3 nucleotide sequence: TGTGCCAGCAGCTTGGAAGAGGAGCAGTACTTC.

The rearrangement uses TRBV5-5 and TRBJ2-7; TRBD2 matches at 9 bases. Germline trimming cut 0 bases from V and 6 bases from J; bases unmatched to any gene: 7. CDR3 length: 15 amino acids. Germline V CDR1 and CDR2: SGHKS, YYEKEE (reference sequence). Written as DNA, the CDR3 is TGTGCCAGCAGCTTGGCGTTAGCGGGAGCGAGCGAGCAGTACTTC. This sequence encodes CASSLALAGASEQYF.

The chain links TRBV13 to TRBJ2-1; a weak D match, TRBD2 (6 bases). This CDR3 comprises 18 residues. From germline, CDR1 is PRHDT and CDR2 FYEKMQ (reference sequence). V lost 0 bases and J 2 bases, leaving 17 bases between the germline ends. Written as DNA, the CDR3 is TGTGCCAGCAGCTTAGGCGATTCGGCGGGACCGCCCTACAATGAGCAGTTCTTC. Its translation: CASSLGDSAGPPYNEQFF.

This clone was observed once. This chain connects TRBV5-4 to TRBJ2-1; 10 bases are a match to TRBD2. CDR1 and CDR2 from the germline V gene are SGHNT and YYREEE (reference sequence). The CDR3 spans 13 residues. Trimming removed 5 bases from V and 5 bases from J; junction bases left unmatched: 1. The CDR3 region has the DNA TGTGCCAGCAGACTAGCGGGACACAATGAGCAGTTCTTC. Translated, it gives CASRLAGHNEQFF.

This sequence joins TRBV7-6 and TRBJ1-1, with D perhaps matching TRBD1 (5 bases). CDR1 is SGHVS and CDR2 is FNYEAQ in the germline V gene. The CDR3 totals 14 residues. The V gene lost 1 base and the J gene lost 5 bases, with 11 bases spanning the gap. The CDR3 is CASSLETGTTEAFF. CDR3 nucleotide sequence: TGTGCCAGCAGCTTAGAAACAGGTACTACTGAAGCTTTCTTT.

This chain uses TRBV7-8 with TRBJ2-7, with D uncertain. The CDR3 has 18 amino acids. The germline CDR1 and CDR2 sequences are SGHVS and FQNEAQ. The V and J ends lost 4 bases and 1 base respectively, with 23 bases between them. The CDR3 protein is CASSSPSHSGTLSYEQYF. In DNA form, the CDR3 reads TGTGCCAGCAGCTCCCCGTCTCACTCAGGTACACTTTCCTACGAGCAGTACTTC.

Note on this clone: A read error may produce the germline difference seen at one junction end. The J gene is TRBJ1-2, the V gene TRBV11-2, with D perhaps TRBD1 (6 bases). Germline assignment: CDR1 SGHAT and CDR2 FQNNGV. CDR3 length: 12 amino acids. The CDR3 nucleotides are TGTGCCAGCAGCATAGGGGGGCTTCCCTTCTCCTTC. Amino acid sequence: CASSIGGLPFSF.